The 5 T cell receptor beta chains listed next were all sequenced from one sample in a study of blood T cell repertoires in COVID-19. Produced via immunoSEQ multiplex PCR; TCRdb's table is partial and in-frame only. The data contain roughly 180,000 clones, around 79% of them seen just once; the ten biggest clones take up around 8%. Sequencing used peripheral blood. Receptors originate from a woman aged 60-75 years with COVID-19, enrolled during active disease.

The chain recombines TRBV11-2 with TRBJ2-3, with 7 positions matching TRBD2. This CDR3 contains 16 residues. Per germline, CDR1 SGHAT and CDR2 FQNNGV. Germline trimming cut 5 bases from V and 5 bases from J; bases unmatched to any gene: 13. As DNA, the CDR3 is TGTGCCAGCAGCAACATAGCGGGCCCTGGGGTAGATACGCAGTATTTT. It is translated as CASSNIAGPGVDTQYF.

Comment on this clone: Other nucleotide sequences in the sample specify the same CDR3. V and J are TRBV6-5 and TRBJ1-1; tentative D call: TRBD1 (5 bases). V gave up 2 bases and J gave up 4 bases, with 8 bases separating them. This CDR3 spans 13 amino acids. Germline V lookup: CDR1 MNHEY, CDR2 SVGAGI. The CDR3 region has the DNA TGTGCCAGCAGTTACAGGGGCCGCACTGAAGCTTTCTTT. Translating it yields CASSYRGRTEAFF.

This clone turned up a few times. The gene calls are TRBV9 and TRBJ2-3; D gene unclear. The CDR3 is 16 amino acids. Germline V lookup: CDR1 SGDLS, CDR2 YYNGEE. Trimming shortened V by 5 bases and J by 0 bases, and 16 bases separated the two germline ends. The DNA of the CDR3 is TGTGCCAGCAGTCAAACCGGCGGATTAAGCACAGATACGCAGTATTTT. It specifies CASSQTGGLSTDTQYF. Drawing the rest from reference TRBV9 and TRBJ2-3, the complete variable domain is DSGVTQTPKHLITATGQRVTLRCSPRSGDLSVYWYQQSLDQGLQFLIQYYNGEERAKGNILERFSAQQFPDLHSELNLSSLELGDSALYFCASSQTGGLSTDTQYFGPGTRLTVL.

The chain recombines TRBV6-5 with TRBJ1-1; D perhaps matches TRBD1 (5 bases). CDR1 MNHEY and CDR2 SVGAGI come from the germline V gene. Deletions cut 6 bases from V and 3 bases from J, with 14 bases between. The CDR3 consists of 14 residues. DNA of the CDR3: TGTGCCAGCAGGGACGGCGGGGCTCACACTGAAGCTTTCTTT. Protein: CASRDGGAHTEAFF.

The rearrangement joins TRBV11-2 to TRBJ2-3; D unclear. The CDR3 sequence is 11 residues long. Per the germline V gene, CDR1 is SGHAT and CDR2 is FQNNGV. V lost 6 bases, J lost 3 bases, and 4 bases lay in between. CDR3 amino acids: CASSPTDTQYF. DNA of the CDR3: TGTGCCAGCAGTCCTACAGATACGCAGTATTTT.